This T cell receptor (beta chain) was captured in a study of T-cell reconstitution after alpha-beta-depleted transplantation in children. Whole-study results and caveats: When one year had passed after transplant, most T-cell counts and diversity came from newly produced T cells. Several hundred expanded graft clones reportedly supplied alpha-beta T cells about two months after transplant. Surviving recipient T cells and intrathymic progenitors accounted for some patients' high TCRbeta diversity at day 60.

CDR1 LGHNA and CDR2 YNFKEQ come from the germline V gene. The ends lost 8 bases at V and 4 bases at J; junction bases unmatched: 16. There are 16 residues in the CDR3. Remarks on this clonotype: Its antigen is unknown.

Preparation of the TCRbeta library involved a method that used unique molecular identifiers. In TCRdb, the PCR reads were re-called with MiXCR into one record per CDR3 protein. The data contain approximately 220,000 distinct CDR3 sequences, roughly a sixth of them singletons. The clonotype originates from a male patient aged 2-15 years who had a stem cell transplant for acute lymphoblastic leukemia, so the T cells may come from the graft donor. Sequencing used PBMCs, mostly from graft donor cells, obtained 360 days after TCRalphabeta/CD19-depleted stem cell transplant. This rearrangement joins TRBV4-2 to TRBJ2-7; TRBD1 matches at 8 bases. The CDR3 spells CASCRGGQGLSYEQYF. The CDR3 nucleotides read TGTGCCAGCTGCCGGGGCGGACAGGGCCTTTCTTACGAGCAGTACTTC.